Listed here are 8 T cell receptor beta chains from one sample, sequenced in a study of cytomegalovirus exposure and HLA in healthy donors. Use of 60 Vbeta and 13 Jbeta primers characterized the PCR. Clones were sequenced by immunoSEQ multiplex PCR, and TCRdb holds only the in-frame ones, with some missing. The sample has 120,000 to 150,000 clones, around 85% seen once. The sequenced sample was PBMCs. The receptors shown here come from a woman aged 25 to 45 in good health and CMV-seronegative.

The CDR3 DNA sequence: TGCGCCAGCAGCCAAGGGACAGGGGGGGCAGAGACCCAGTACTTC. Translating gives CASSQGTGGAETQYF. This chain links TRBV5-1 with TRBJ2-5; TRBD1 agrees at 11 bases. Germline V gives CDR1 SGHRS, CDR2 YFSETQ. V was pared by 4 bases and J by 4 bases, with 6 bases of the junction left unmatched. The CDR3 runs 15 residues.

The gene calls are TRBV7-6 and TRBJ1-1; D may be TRBD1 (5 bases). The V end lost 8 bases, the J end lost 0 bases, and 10 bases lay between the germline ends. Germline values: CDR1 SGHVS, CDR2 FNYEAQ. The CDR3 spans 13 residues. Here the CDR3 reads CASADRLNTEAFF. The CDR3 nucleotides are TGTGCCAGCGCCGACAGACTGAACACTGAAGCTTTCTTT. The full variable domain, in which reference TRBV7-6 and TRBJ1-1 provide the parts outside the CDR3, is GAGVSQSPRYKVTKRGQDVALRCDPISGHVSLYWYRQALGQGPEFLTYFNYEAQQDKSGLPNDRFSAERPEGSISTLTIQRTEQRDSAMYRCASADRLNTEAFFGQGTRLTVV.

This chain links TRBV29-1 with TRBJ1-5, with TRBD1 identical over 9 bases. The trim removed 6 bases at V and 6 bases at J, leaving 3 bases unmatched. The length of the CDR3 is 12 residues. The V gene's germline CDR1 is SQVTM and CDR2 ANQGSEA. The DNA for the CDR3 is TGCAGCGTCGGGACAGGGAGTCAGCCCCAGCATTTT. The encoded protein is CSVGTGSQPQHF.

The chain couples TRBV4-3 to TRBJ2-7, with TRBD1 matching 10 bases. The CDR3 is 17 residues long. V lost 1 base to trimming and J lost 4 bases; unmatched junction nucleotides: 10. Germline lookup yields CDR1 LGHNA and CDR2 YSLEER. In DNA form, the CDR3 reads TGCGCCAGCAGCCAAGGGCATTCGACAGGGGGCCTTTACGAGCAGTACTTC. Translation gives CASSQGHSTGGLYEQYF.

The rearrangement links TRBV4-1 to TRBJ2-7, with TRBD1 matching over 7 bases. Per the germline V gene, CDR1 is MGHRA and CDR2 is YSYEKL. This CDR3 spans 16 amino acids. V was clipped by 4 bases and J by 4 bases; unmatched bases: 13. CDR3 amino acids: CASSPSPGQSPYEQYF. CDR3 coding DNA: TGCGCCAGCAGCCCATCACCGGGACAGTCACCATACGAGCAGTACTTC.

The rearrangement uses TRBV6-5 and TRBJ2-7, with TRBD1 matching 11 bases. The CDR3 loop spans 15 amino acids. V gave up 6 bases and J gave up 5 bases; unmatched junction bases: 9. CDR1 MNHEY and CDR2 SVGAGI come from the germline V gene. Here the CDR3 DNA reads TGTGCCAGCAGCCGCCCTGGACAGGGGGCCAACGAGCAGTACTTC. Amino acids: CASSRPGQGANEQYF.

This chain uses TRBV18 with TRBJ1-2, with 7 nucleotides matching TRBD1. The CDR3 totals 13 residues. Germline lookup yields CDR1 KGHSH and CDR2 LQKENI. J gave up 6 bases and V 3 bases, and 4 bases lay outside the gene matches. The CDR3 sequence is CASSPDRDNGYTF. CDR3 DNA: TGTGCCAGCTCACCCGACAGGGACAATGGCTACACCTTC. The full variable domain, its missing parts supplied by reference TRBV18 and TRBJ1-2, is NAGVMQNPRHLVRRRGQEARLRCSPMKGHSHVYWYRQLPEEGLKFMVYLQKENIIDESGMPKERFSAEFPKEGPSILRIQQVVRGDSAAYFCASSPDRDNGYTFGSGTRLTVV.

V and J are TRBV7-9 and TRBJ1-3, with D unclear. The ends were cut back, 5 bases at V and 4 bases at J, with 18 bases in the middle. This CDR3 region has 16 residues. CDR1 and CDR2 (germline): SEHNR, FQNEAQ (reference sequence). CDR3 sequence (DNA): TGTGCCAGCAGCCCCACCGGTCCCGGTACGGGAAACACCATATATTTT. This codes for CASSPTGPGTGNTIYF.